The 24 T cell receptor beta chains below all came from one sample that was sequenced in a study of blood T cell repertoires in COVID-19. Repertoires were generated with immunoSEQ multiplex PCR, while TCRdb's copy carries only in-frame clones and drops some. The sample consists of 300,000 to 450,000 clones, 85% of them appearing once. The sample was peripheral blood. The receptors stem from a woman younger than 30 with acute or convalescent COVID-19.

V usage is TRBV10-3 and J usage is TRBJ2-7; possibly TRBD2 for D (5 bases). V was clipped by 8 bases and J by 3 bases, with 11 bases between them. Looked up from germline, CDR1 is ENHRY and CDR2 is SYGVKD. The CDR3 sequence is 12 residues long. CDR3 DNA: TGTGCCATCGCGCCAGGACTCTACGAGCAGTACTTC. The encoded protein is CAIAPGLYEQYF.

This chain links TRBV1 with TRBJ2-5; the DNA was not used to check the table's D call, TRBD1. TRBV1 is classified as a pseudogene. This CDR3 comprises 18 residues. This chain's CDR3 is CTSSQEDRYDGFQETQYF. CDR3 coding DNA: TGCACCAGCAGCCAAGAGGACAGGTACGACGGGTTTCAAGAGACCCAGTACTTC.

The V gene is TRBV30, the J gene TRBJ1-5, with 9 bases lining up with TRBD1. Germline V gene lookup returns CDR1 GTSNPN and CDR2 SVGIG (reference sequence). The CDR3 spans 13 residues. The V and J ends lost 1 base and 6 bases, in that order; junction bases with no gene match: 1. The CDR3 region has the DNA TGTGCCTGGAGTGAGACAGGGGGTCAGCCCCAGCATTTT. As protein: CAWSETGGQPQHF.

This chain uses TRBV5-6 with TRBJ2-1, with 9 bases lining up with TRBD2. The CDR3 contains 12 residues. Germline assignment: CDR1 SGHDT and CDR2 YYEEEE. With 4 bases clipped from V and 10 bases from J, the junction kept 3 bases outside the gene matches. CDR3 in amino acids: CASSRGLAEQFF. DNA of the CDR3: TGTGCCAGCAGCCGAGGACTAGCGGAGCAGTTCTTC. Variable domain in full (rest from reference TRBV5-6 and TRBJ2-1): DAGVTQSPTHLIKTRGQQVTLRCSPKSGHDTVSWYQQALGQGPQFIFQYYEEEERQRGNFPDRFSGHQFPNYSSELNVNALLLGDSALYLCASSRGLAEQFFGPGTRLTVL.

The chain carries TRBV5-1 and TRBJ2-1; TRBD1 aligns across 7 bases. The CDR3 is made up of 13 amino acids. Looked up from germline, CDR1 is SGHRS and CDR2 is YFSETQ. The J segment lost 7 bases and the V segment lost 4 bases, leaving 5 bases of the junction unmatched. CDR3: CASSPGQTNEQFF. For the CDR3, the DNA is TGCGCCAGCAGCCCGGGACAGACGAATGAGCAGTTCTTC.

In nucleotides, the CDR3 is TGTGCCAGCAGTTACCAGACCGTCAGGGGCCCTGAAGCTTTCTTT. The encoded protein is CASSYQTVRGPEAFF. The rearrangement joins TRBV6-5 to TRBJ1-1; a weak D match, TRBD1 (6 bases). With 2 bases removed from V and 6 bases from J, the gap between germline ends came to 16 bases. This CDR3 has 15 amino acids. The germline V gene encodes CDR1 MNHEY and CDR2 SVGAGI.

As for this clone: The missing conserved phenylalanine or tryptophan at the end of this CDR3 makes a read error likely. Because the CDR3's place on the DNA is in doubt, the DNA is left out and the CDR3 is given as listed by TCRdb. The chain carries TRBV5-1 and TRBJ1-5; TRBD1 is the table's D call, not checked against the DNA. Germline CDR1 reads SGHRS; CDR2 reads YFSETQ. The CDR3 totals 9 residues, both ends included. The CDR3 sequence is CAKTGSLQV.

The count of this clone is one. The gene calls are TRBV3-1 (or the pseudogene TRBV3-2) and TRBJ2-7; D possibly corresponds to TRBD2 (6 bases). This CDR3 has 14 amino acids. The germline CDR1 and CDR2 sequences are LGHDT and YNNKEL (reference sequence). V lost 4 bases, J lost 6 bases, and 16 bases lay in between. In DNA, the CDR3 is TGTGCCAGCAGCCTTCTAACTAGCACCAGCGAGCAGTACTTC. Its translation is CASSLLTSTSEQYF.

V gene TRBV2 combines with J gene TRBJ2-7; a weak D match, TRBD1 (6 bases). Germline V lookup: CDR1 SNHLY, CDR2 FYNNEI. V lost 5 bases, J lost 3 bases, and 11 bases lay in between. This CDR3 is 13 amino acids long. In nucleotides, the CDR3 is TGTGCCAGCAGTTACCCGGACAGCTACGAGCAGTACTTC. Protein: CASSYPDSYEQYF.

V usage is TRBV19 and J usage is TRBJ2-1; D is undetermined. Germline CDR1 is LNHDA and CDR2 is SQIVND (reference sequence). With 3 bases removed from V and 7 bases from J, the gap between germline ends came to 13 bases. This CDR3 has 14 amino acids. CDR3 sequence: CASSMVTVENEQFF. DNA of the CDR3: TGTGCCAGTAGTATGGTGACTGTCGAGAATGAGCAGTTCTTC. Drawing the rest from reference TRBV19 and TRBJ2-1, the complete variable domain is DGGITQSPKYLFRKEGQNVTLSCEQNLNHDAMYWYRQDPGQGLRLIYYSQIVNDFQKGDIAEGYSVSREKKESFPLTVTSAQKNPTAFYLCASSMVTVENEQFFGPGTRLTVL.

The chain combines TRBV6-5 with TRBJ1-6; D is possibly TRBD1 (5 bases). Trimming shortened V by 6 bases and J by 6 bases, and 12 bases separated the two germline ends. Germline-derived CDR1 and CDR2 are MNHEY and SVGAGI. The CDR3 runs 14 residues. The CDR3 bases are TGTGCCAGCAGGGGGGAGGGGACTAATTCACCCCTCCACTTT. Translation: CASRGEGTNSPLHF.

In the case of this clone: Within the sample, other DNA sequences also encode this same CDR3. This chain links TRBV24-1 with TRBJ2-3; D gene unclear. Germline V gene lookup returns CDR1 KGHDR and CDR2 SFDVKD. Trimming stripped 5 bases from V and 1 base from J, with 6 bases between. The CDR3 sequence is 13 residues long. Written as DNA, the CDR3 is TGTGCCACCAGTGGGAGCCGCACAGATACGCAGTATTTT. Protein product: CATSGSRTDTQYF.

This chain links TRBV12-3 or TRBV12-4 with TRBJ1-5; D is unclear. This CDR3 has 13 amino acids. Between the trimmed V and J ends, which lost 5 bases and 10 bases, there was a span of 15 bases. CDR3 sequence reads: CASSPRVSGPQHF. In nucleotides, the CDR3 is TGTGCCAGCAGTCCGAGAGTTAGCGGACCCCAGCATTTT.

The V and J genes are TRBV6-5 and TRBJ1-2; no clear D gene. V lost 0 bases, J lost 5 bases, and 10 bases lay in between. Germline V gene data show CDR1 as MNHEY and CDR2 as SVGAGI. This CDR3 is built from 14 residues. The CDR3: CASSYSGGRYGYTF. The CDR3 DNA reads TGTGCCAGCAGTTACTCTGGAGGGAGGTATGGCTACACCTTC.

Worth noting for this clone: In the same sample, other DNA sequences code for this CDR3. J is TRBJ1-1 and V is TRBV18; TRBD1 might be the D (5 bases). Germline CDR1 reads KGHSH; CDR2 reads LQKENI. CDR3 length: 13 residues. Trimming took 4 bases from V and 1 from J, leaving 7 bases between them. In DNA, the CDR3 is TGTGCCAGCTCACTACAGGCGAACACTGAAGCTTTCTTT. It codes for CASSLQANTEAFF.

The genes are TRBV6-5 and TRBJ1-2; possible D gene TRBD1, 6 bases. The CDR3 spans 13 residues. The germline V gene encodes CDR1 MNHEY and CDR2 SVGAGI. The ends were cut back, 9 bases at V and 7 bases at J, with 18 bases in the middle. CDR3 in amino acids: CASPNRDEGGYTF. The CDR3 DNA is TGTGCCAGTCCGAACAGGGACGAGGGTGGCTACACCTTC.

The chain recombines TRBV5-1 with TRBJ2-3; 9 bases match TRBD1. Per germline, CDR1 SGHRS and CDR2 YFSETQ. The CDR3 runs to 14 residues. J was trimmed by 5 bases and V by 4 bases; bases with no gene match: 5. In nucleotides, the CDR3 is TGCGCCAGCAGCCTTCGACAGGGGGTAGATACGCAGTATTTT. Amino acids: CASSLRQGVDTQYF.

This clone has just a few counts. The V gene is TRBV5-4, the J gene TRBJ1-2; possibly TRBD1 for D (5 bases). V lost 4 bases and J lost 7, with 20 bases in between. Germline CDR1 SGHNT, CDR2 YYREEE (reference sequence). The CDR3 runs to 15 residues. The CDR3 reads CASSDAWGGGSGYTF. The CDR3, as DNA: TGTGCCAGCAGCGATGCCTGGGGGGGAGGGAGTGGCTACACCTTC.

V and J are TRBV9 and TRBJ2-7, with D perhaps TRBD2 (5 bases). V was shortened by 3 bases and J by 3 bases, with 13 bases between the two germline ends. Germline CDR1 reads SGDLS; CDR2 reads YYNGEE. The CDR3 runs to 14 residues. The CDR3 here is CASSGLTRDYEQYF. CDR3 DNA: TGTGCCAGCAGCGGACTCACCCGGGACTACGAGCAGTACTTC.

The V and J genes are TRBV28 and TRBJ2-7, with 11 nucleotides matching TRBD1. The CDR3 contains 15 residues. After removal of 4 bases from V and 1 base from J, the junction contained 3 bases not matched to a gene. Looked up from germline, CDR1 is MDHEN and CDR2 is SYDVKM. In nucleotides, the CDR3 is TGTGCCAGCAGTTGGGGACAGGGGGTTTCCTACGAGCAGTACTTC. Translation gives CASSWGQGVSYEQYF.

V and J are TRBV10-1 and TRBJ2-3, with 7 bases that match TRBD2. The junction had 6 bases not matched to a gene; V was cut back by 2 bases and J by 4 bases. The germline CDR1 and CDR2 sequences are WNHNN and SYGVQD (reference sequence). CDR3 size: 15 residues. The CDR3 DNA follows: TGCGCCAGCAGTGAGCGGGAGGCCGGGGCAGATACGCAGTATTTT. This translates into CASSEREAGADTQYF.

The genes are TRBV7-3 and TRBJ1-1; the match to TRBD1 covers 7 bases. Germline CDR1 and CDR2: SGHTA and FQGTGA. The trim removed 5 bases at V and 2 bases at J, leaving 2 bases unmatched. CDR3 size: 13 residues. In DNA form, the CDR3 reads TGTGCCAGCAGCGAGGGGGCCAACACTGAAGCTTTCTTT. Translation: CASSEGANTEAFF.

This chain uses TRBV7-9 with TRBJ2-2; D unclear. The CDR3 has 14 amino acids. Trimming stripped 4 bases from V and 4 bases from J, with 10 bases between. The germline gives CDR1 SEHNR, CDR2 FQNEAQ (reference sequence). The CDR3 region has the DNA TGTGCCAGCAGCTCCTTCTCCCCCACCGGGGAGCTGTTTTTT. Its translation is CASSSFSPTGELFF.

This chain joins TRBV6-1 and TRBJ1-3, with a possible D match to TRBD1 (5 bases). The CDR3 covers 16 residues. Trimming stripped 3 bases from V and 2 bases from J, with 14 bases between. Germline-derived CDR1 and CDR2 are MNHNS and SASEGT. In nucleotides, the CDR3 is TGTGCCAGCAGTGATAGGCTGGCAGGGACTGGAAACACCATATATTTT. Protein: CASSDRLAGTGNTIYF.